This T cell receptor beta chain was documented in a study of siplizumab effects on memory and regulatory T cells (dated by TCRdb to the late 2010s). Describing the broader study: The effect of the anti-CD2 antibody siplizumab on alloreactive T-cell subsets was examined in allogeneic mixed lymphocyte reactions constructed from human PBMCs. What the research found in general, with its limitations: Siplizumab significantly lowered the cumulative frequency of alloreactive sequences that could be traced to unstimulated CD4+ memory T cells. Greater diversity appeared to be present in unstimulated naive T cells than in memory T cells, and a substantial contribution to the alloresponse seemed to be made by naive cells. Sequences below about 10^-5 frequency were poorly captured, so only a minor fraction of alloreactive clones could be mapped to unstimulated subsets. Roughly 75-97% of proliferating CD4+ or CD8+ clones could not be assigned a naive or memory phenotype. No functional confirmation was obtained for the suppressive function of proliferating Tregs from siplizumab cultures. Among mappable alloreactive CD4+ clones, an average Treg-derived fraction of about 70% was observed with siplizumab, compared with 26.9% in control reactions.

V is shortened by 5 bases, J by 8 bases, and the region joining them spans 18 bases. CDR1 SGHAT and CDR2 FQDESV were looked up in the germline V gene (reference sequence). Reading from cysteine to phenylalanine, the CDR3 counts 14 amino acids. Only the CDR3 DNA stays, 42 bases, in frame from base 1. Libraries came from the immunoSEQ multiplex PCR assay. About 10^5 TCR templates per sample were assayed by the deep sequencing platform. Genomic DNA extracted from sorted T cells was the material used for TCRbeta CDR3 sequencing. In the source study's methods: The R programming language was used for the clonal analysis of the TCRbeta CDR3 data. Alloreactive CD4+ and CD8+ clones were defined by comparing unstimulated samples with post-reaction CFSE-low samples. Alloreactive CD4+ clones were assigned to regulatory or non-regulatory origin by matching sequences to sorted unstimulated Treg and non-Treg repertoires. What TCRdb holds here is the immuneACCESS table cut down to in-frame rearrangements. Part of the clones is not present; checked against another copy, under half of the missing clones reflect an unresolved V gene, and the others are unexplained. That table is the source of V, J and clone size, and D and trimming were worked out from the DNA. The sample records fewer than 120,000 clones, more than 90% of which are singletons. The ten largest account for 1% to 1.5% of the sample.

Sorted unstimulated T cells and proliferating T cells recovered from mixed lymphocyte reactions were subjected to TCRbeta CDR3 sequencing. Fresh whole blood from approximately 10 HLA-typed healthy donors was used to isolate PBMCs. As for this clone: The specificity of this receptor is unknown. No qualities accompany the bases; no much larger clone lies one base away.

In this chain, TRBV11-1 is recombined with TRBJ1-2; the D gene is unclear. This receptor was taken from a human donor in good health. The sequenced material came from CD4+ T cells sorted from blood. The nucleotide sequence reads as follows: TGTGCCAGCAGCGACCAGTTGGGAGCCGGAGGCTACACCTTC. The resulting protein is CASSDQLGAGGYTF.